A single sample gave rise to the 21 T cell receptor beta chains below, sequenced in a study of blood T cell repertoires in COVID-19. Profiling relied on immunoSEQ multiplex PCR, and the TCRdb table lists in-frame clones only, not all of them. The sample holds about 220,000 clones, almost 90% seen once. The source material was PBMCs or T cells enriched from blood (not recorded which). All receptors derive from a woman between 45 and 60 years old with acute COVID-19.

V and J are TRBV24-1 and TRBJ1-4, with D tentatively TRBD1 (5 bases). The CDR3 loop spans 14 amino acids. Germline lookup yields CDR1 KGHDR and CDR2 SFDVKD. V gave up 5 bases and J gave up 6 bases, with 12 bases separating them. The CDR3 sequence is CATSAAGRDEKLFF. CDR3 bases: TGTGCCACCAGTGCCGCAGGGAGGGATGAAAAACTGTTTTTT.

The V gene is TRBV28, the J gene TRBJ2-7; a possible D gene is TRBD1 (6 bases). Germline V gene lookup returns CDR1 MDHEN and CDR2 SYDVKM. V was clipped by 5 bases and J by 3 bases, with 14 bases between them. The CDR3 is 14 residues long. The CDR3 reads CASSQGTEGYEQYF. In DNA, the CDR3 is TGTGCCAGCAGTCAGGGGACGGAAGGCTACGAGCAGTACTTC.

This chain joins TRBV30 and TRBJ2-2; 7 bases fit TRBD1. Trimming removed 0 bases from V and 5 bases from J; junction bases left unmatched: 3. This CDR3 is built from 14 residues. The germline V gene has CDR1 GTSNPN and CDR2 SVGIG (reference sequence). The CDR3, as DNA: TGTGCCTGGAGTGTTATCAGGGGGACCGGGGAGCTGTTTTTT. This sequence encodes CAWSVIRGTGELFF.

This clone is a singleton in its sample. The chain carries TRBV3-1 (or the pseudogene TRBV3-2) and TRBJ2-3; the D gene is possibly TRBD2 (6 bases). Trimming stripped 1 base from V and 4 bases from J, with 15 bases between. Per the germline V gene, CDR1 is LGHDT and CDR2 is YNNKEL (reference sequence). The CDR3 extends over 16 amino acids. The CDR3 coding sequence is TGTGCCAGCAGCCAAGTGCCCGGGAGTAGGGCAGATACGCAGTATTTT. It translates to CASSQVPGSRADTQYF.

The V call is TRBV27, the J call TRBJ1-2; 7 bases are shared with TRBD1. V was clipped by 4 bases and J by 8 bases; unmatched bases: 4. The CDR3 extends over 12 amino acids. Germline V lookup: CDR1 MNHEY, CDR2 SMNVEV (reference sequence). The CDR3 sequence: CASSSNRGGYTF. The CDR3 coding sequence is TGTGCCAGCAGTTCTAACAGGGGCGGCTACACCTTC.

The chain couples TRBV28 to TRBJ1-5, with unresolved D. Germline V CDR1 and CDR2: MDHEN, SYDVKM. The V end was cut by 7 bases, the J end by 0 bases, with 13 bases between. The CDR3 is 15 residues long. The CDR3 region is CASKSGEDSNQPQHF. The CDR3 bases are TGTGCCAGCAAAAGTGGGGAGGATAGCAATCAGCCCCAGCATTTT. The variable domain in full, completed from reference TRBV28 and TRBJ1-5, reads DVKVTQSSRYLVKRTGEKVFLECVQDMDHENMFWYRQDPGLGLRLIYFSYDVKMKEKGDIPEGYSVSREKKERFSLILESASTNQTSMYLCASKSGEDSNQPQHFGDGTRLSIL.

The gene calls are TRBV5-1 and TRBJ2-1, with 13 bases that match TRBD2. V dropped 5 bases and J dropped 2; count of bases not matched to a gene: 13. CDR1 is SGHRS, CDR2 YFSETQ, per germline. The CDR3 totals 19 residues. The CDR3 is CASSPLGTSGAATYNEQFF. The CDR3, as DNA: TGCGCCAGCAGTCCCTTAGGGACTAGCGGGGCCGCGACCTACAATGAGCAGTTCTTC.

The J gene is TRBJ2-5, the V gene TRBV2; 11 bases match TRBD1. Germline CDR1 is SNHLY and CDR2 is FYNNEI. Losses at the gene ends were 8 bases for V and 5 bases for J; bases not matched to a gene: 10. The CDR3 has 15 amino acids. The CDR3 loop is CASRRTGGARETQYF. In DNA, the CDR3 is TGTGCCAGCCGCCGGACAGGGGGCGCCCGGGAGACCCAGTACTTC.

V is TRBV18 and J is TRBJ2-1, with TRBD2 as a possible D gene (6 bases). Germline assignment: CDR1 KGHSH and CDR2 LQKENI. Trimming took off 1 base at V and 8 bases at J, with 9 bases between the two ends. This CDR3 contains 13 residues. The CDR3 bases are TGTGCCAGCTCACCACGGGGGGACCATGAGCAGTTCTTC. It translates to CASSPRGDHEQFF.

This chain links TRBV6-1 with TRBJ2-7; 9 bases match TRBD1. Germline trimming cut 2 bases from V and 1 base from J; bases unmatched to any gene: 6. This CDR3 comprises 16 residues. CDR1 and CDR2 from the germline V gene are MNHNS and SASEGT. The CDR3 DNA sequence: TGTGCCAGCAGTGAATTGAGGGACAGGGTGTCCTACGAGCAGTACTTC. Translating gives CASSELRDRVSYEQYF.

V usage is TRBV7-2 and J usage is TRBJ2-4; 10 bases map to TRBD2. Germline CDR1 and CDR2: SGHTA and FQGNSA. The CDR3 consists of 19 residues. The V gene end was trimmed by 6 bases and the J gene end by 0 bases; junction bases not matched to a gene: 14. CDR3 amino acids: CASSHVPGLATLAKNIQYF. In DNA form, the CDR3 reads TGTGCCAGCAGTCACGTGCCGGGACTAGCGACACTAGCCAAAAACATTCAGTACTTC.

The gene calls are TRBV3-1 (or the pseudogene TRBV3-2) and TRBJ2-1, with D tentatively TRBD2 (6 bases). V shed 1 base and J shed 0 bases, with 10 bases lying between them. The CDR3 sequence is 16 residues long. Germline V gene lookup returns CDR1 LGHDT and CDR2 YNNKEL (reference sequence). DNA of the CDR3: TGTGCCAGCAGCCAAGCCTCGGGAGCCTCCTACAATGAGCAGTTCTTC. Encoded protein: CASSQASGASYNEQFF.

By sample fraction, this clone is medium-sized. The CDR3 DNA is TGTGCCAGCAGCCAAGAAAGATCACCCACTGAGCCCCAGCATTTT. This sequence encodes CASSQERSPTEPQHF. The chain joins TRBV4-2 to TRBJ1-5, with D hard to call. V was pared by 0 bases and J by 8 bases, with 14 bases between. The CDR3 length is 15 residues. Germline V lookup: CDR1 LGHNA, CDR2 YNFKEQ.

The J gene is TRBJ2-7, the V gene TRBV7-2, with 10 bases aligning to TRBD1. Germline V gene data show CDR1 as SGHTA and CDR2 as FQGNSA. V was pared by 4 bases and J by 5 bases, with 5 bases of the junction left unmatched. The CDR3 sequence is 14 residues long. This CDR3 is CASSYDRGRDEQYF. CDR3 DNA: TGTGCCAGCAGCTATGACAGGGGGCGCGACGAGCAGTACTTC.

The chain has TRBV4-1 and TRBJ2-1, with TRBD2 matching over 8 bases. Germline CDR1 and CDR2: MGHRA and YSYEKL. Trimming at V came to 1 base and at J to 7 bases, leaving 12 bases not matched to a gene. The CDR3 is 17 residues long. This CDR3 reads CASSQGPAAGVGNEQFF. CDR3 in DNA: TGCGCCAGCAGCCAAGGACCTGCAGCGGGAGTGGGGAATGAGCAGTTCTTC.

The chain uses TRBV29-1 and TRBJ1-1; 9 bases map to TRBD1. The V segment lost 4 bases and the J segment 4 bases; nucleotides outside the gene matches: 7. Looked up from germline, CDR1 is SQVTM and CDR2 is ANQGSEA. The CDR3 totals 14 residues. In nucleotides, the CDR3 is TGCAGCGTTGTCGGACAGGGGTGGAGCACTGAAGCTTTCTTT. Protein sequence: CSVVGQGWSTEAFF.

The gene calls are TRBV2 and TRBJ2-1; 11 positions match TRBD2. This CDR3 region has 15 residues. Germline V gene lookup returns CDR1 SNHLY and CDR2 FYNNEI. The V gene end was trimmed by 2 bases and the J gene end by 4 bases; junction bases not matched to a gene: 1. This CDR3 is CASSETSGRYNEQFF. The CDR3 nucleotides are TGTGCCAGCAGTGAAACTAGCGGGAGATACAATGAGCAGTTCTTC.

This chain joins TRBV27 and TRBJ1-2; TRBD1 might be the D (5 bases). Trimming pared 3 bases from V and 6 bases from J, leaving 11 bases between. Germline lookup yields CDR1 MNHEY and CDR2 SMNVEV (reference sequence). The CDR3 is 13 residues long. CDR3 in DNA: TGTGCCAGCAGTTTGTTCCAGGGCCATGGCTACACCTTC. This encodes CASSLFQGHGYTF.

The chain joins TRBV12-3 or TRBV12-4 to TRBJ2-3; D is unresolved. V lost 1 base, J lost 13 bases, and 12 bases lay in between. The CDR3 is 12 residues long. The CDR3: CASSLGSDQEYF. The CDR3 region has the DNA TGTGCCAGCAGTTTAGGAAGTGACCAGGAGTATTTT.

This clone was detected ten times or more. The rearrangement joins TRBV4-1 to TRBJ1-3; tentative D call: TRBD1 (5 bases). This CDR3 is 17 amino acids long. Trimming took off 3 bases at V and 0 bases at J, with 15 bases between the two ends. The germline V gene encodes CDR1 MGHRA and CDR2 YSYEKL. CDR3 loop: CASSQARGRDSGNTIYF. The DNA for the CDR3 is TGCGCCAGCAGCCAGGCCCGTGGCAGGGACTCTGGAAACACCATATATTTT.

CDR3 region: CASRTGFSTDTQYF. The CDR3 DNA is TGTGCCAGCAGGACAGGATTTAGCACAGATACGCAGTATTTT. This chain uses TRBV6-5 with TRBJ2-3; D possibly corresponds to TRBD1 (6 bases). Trimming left V 6 bases short and J 0 bases short, with 10 bases between. CDR1 is MNHEY and CDR2 is SVGAGI in the germline V gene. The CDR3 sequence is 14 residues long.